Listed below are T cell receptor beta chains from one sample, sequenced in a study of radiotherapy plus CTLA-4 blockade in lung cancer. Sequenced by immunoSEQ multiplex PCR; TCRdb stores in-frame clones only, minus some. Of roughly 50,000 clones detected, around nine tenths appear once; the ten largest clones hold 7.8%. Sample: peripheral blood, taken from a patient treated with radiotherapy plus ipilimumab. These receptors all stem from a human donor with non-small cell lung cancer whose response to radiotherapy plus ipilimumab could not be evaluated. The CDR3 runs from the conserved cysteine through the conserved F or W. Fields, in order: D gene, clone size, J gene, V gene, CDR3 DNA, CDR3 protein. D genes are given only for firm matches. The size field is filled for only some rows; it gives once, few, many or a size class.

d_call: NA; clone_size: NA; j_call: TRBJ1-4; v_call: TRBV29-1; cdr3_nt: TGCAGCGTCGCACGACAGTACGGAGAAAAACTGTTTTTT; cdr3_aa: CSVARQYGEKLFF
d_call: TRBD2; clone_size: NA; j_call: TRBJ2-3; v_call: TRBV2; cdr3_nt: TGTGCCAGCAGCATAAGGGCTAGCGGGGGCACAGATACGCAGTATTTT; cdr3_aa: CASSIRASGGTDTQYF
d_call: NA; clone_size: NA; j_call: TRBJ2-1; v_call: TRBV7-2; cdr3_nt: TGTGCCAGCAGCTCATGGGCTGGTGGGGGGGAGCAGTTCTTC; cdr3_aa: CASSSWAGGGEQFF
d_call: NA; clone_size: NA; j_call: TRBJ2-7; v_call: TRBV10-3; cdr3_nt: TGTGCCATCAGATGGACTAACTCCGAAGAGCAGTACTTC; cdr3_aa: CAIRWTNSEEQYF
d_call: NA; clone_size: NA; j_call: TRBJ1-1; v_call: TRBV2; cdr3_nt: TGTGCCAGCAGCGCCGACAGGAACACTGAAGCTTTCTTT; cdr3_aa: CASSADRNTEAFF
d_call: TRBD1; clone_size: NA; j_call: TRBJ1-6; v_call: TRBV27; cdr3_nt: TGTGCCAGCAGTGGACAGGGTTTGAGTTCACCCCTCCACTTT; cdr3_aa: CASSGQGLSSPLHF
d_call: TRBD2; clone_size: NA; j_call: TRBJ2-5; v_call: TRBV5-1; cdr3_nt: TGCGCCAGCAGCTTTGGGCTAGCGGGAGGGCCAAGGGTTCAAGAGACCCAGTACTTC; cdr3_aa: CASSFGLAGGPRVQETQYF
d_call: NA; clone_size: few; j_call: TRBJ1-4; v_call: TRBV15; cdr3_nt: TGTGCCACCATGACGGGTTACGATGAAAAACTGTTTTTT; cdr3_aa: CATMTGYDEKLFF
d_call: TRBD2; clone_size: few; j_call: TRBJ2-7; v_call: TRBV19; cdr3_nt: TGTGCCAGTAGTATTGCTAGCGGCCTCGAGCAGTACTTC; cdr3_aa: CASSIASGLEQYF
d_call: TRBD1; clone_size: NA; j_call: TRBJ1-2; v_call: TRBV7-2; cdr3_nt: TGTGCCAGCAGCGTTGACAGGGGAGCAAACTATGGCTACACCTTC; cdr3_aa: CASSVDRGANYGYTF
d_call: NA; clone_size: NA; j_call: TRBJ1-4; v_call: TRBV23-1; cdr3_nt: TGCGCCAACAGCCAGGGGCCCCGGGATGAAAAACTGTTTTTT; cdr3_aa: CANSQGPRDEKLFF
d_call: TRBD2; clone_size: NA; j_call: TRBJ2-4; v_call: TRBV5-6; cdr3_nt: TGTGCCAGCAGCTTTACTAGCGGGGGACCCAAAAACATTCAGTACTTC; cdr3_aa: CASSFTSGGPKNIQYF
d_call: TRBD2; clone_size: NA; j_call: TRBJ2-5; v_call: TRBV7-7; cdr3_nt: TGTGCCAGCAGCCCGGGACTAGCGGGAGGGTGGGAGACCCAGTACTTC; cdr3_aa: CASSPGLAGGWETQYF
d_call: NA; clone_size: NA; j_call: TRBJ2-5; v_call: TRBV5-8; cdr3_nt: TGTGCCAGCGCCTGGGCCCAAGAGACCCAGTACTTC; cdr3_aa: CASAWAQETQYF
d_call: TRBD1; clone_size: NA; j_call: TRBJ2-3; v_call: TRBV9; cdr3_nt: TGTGCCAGCAGCGTAGGGACAGGGGCAATCGATACGCAGTATTTT; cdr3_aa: CASSVGTGAIDTQYF
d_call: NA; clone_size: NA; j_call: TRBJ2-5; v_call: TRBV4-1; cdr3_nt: TGCGCCAGCAGCCAAGATAGCGGTCGGCGCTACCAAGAGACCCAGTACTTC; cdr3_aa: CASSQDSGRRYQETQYF
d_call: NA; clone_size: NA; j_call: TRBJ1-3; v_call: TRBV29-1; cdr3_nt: TGCAGCGTTGGGCAGGACAGCTCTGGAAACACCATATATTTT; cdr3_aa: CSVGQDSSGNTIYF
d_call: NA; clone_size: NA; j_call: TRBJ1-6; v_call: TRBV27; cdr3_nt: TGTGCCAGCAGTTTTTTGATCCACGGGGGATATTCACCCCTCCACTTT; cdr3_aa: CASSFLIHGGYSPLHF
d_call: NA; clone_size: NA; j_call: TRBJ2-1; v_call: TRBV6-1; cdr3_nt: TGTGCCAGCAGTCAAGAGAGTTTAGGGAGCAATGAGCAGTTCTTC; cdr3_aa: CASSQESLGSNEQFF
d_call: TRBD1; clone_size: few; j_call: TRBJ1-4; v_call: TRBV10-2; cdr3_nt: TGCGCCAGCAGTTCCGGGACAGGGTTGAAACTGTTTTTT; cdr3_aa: CASSSGTGLKLFF
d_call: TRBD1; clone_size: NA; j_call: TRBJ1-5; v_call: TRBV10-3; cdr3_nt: TGTGCCATCAGTGAGTCCTGGGGGACAGGGAGTCAGCCCCAGCATTTT; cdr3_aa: CAISESWGTGSQPQHF
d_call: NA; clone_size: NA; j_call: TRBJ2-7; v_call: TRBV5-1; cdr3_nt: TGCGCCAGCAGCACTGACAGGGAGCAGTACTTC; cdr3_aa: CASSTDREQYF
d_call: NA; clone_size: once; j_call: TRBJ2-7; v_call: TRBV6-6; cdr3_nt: TGTGCCAGCAGTTACCCTAAAGACGAGCAGTACTTC; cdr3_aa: CASSYPKDEQYF